The 30 T cell receptor beta chains given below trace back to one sample, sequenced in a study of cytomegalovirus exposure and HLA in healthy donors. Primers included in the PCR were 60 Vbeta and 13 Jbeta primers. The protocol was immunoSEQ multiplex PCR, while the TCRdb copy is restricted to in-frame clones and leaves out a portion. The table shows about 190,000 clones, with about 86% occurring only once. The sample taken for sequencing was PBMCs. The receptors stem from a man between 40 and 49 years old in good health and CMV-seropositive.

The chain couples TRBV6-6 to TRBJ1-1, with 7 bases aligning to TRBD1. CDR1 is MNHNY and CDR2 is SVGAGI in the germline V gene (reference sequence). The CDR3 extends over 15 amino acids. V lost 5 bases, J lost 1 base, and 7 bases stayed unmatched. The CDR3, as DNA: TGTGCCAGCAGTGGCCAATGGACAGGGAACACTGAAGCTTTCTTT. Its translation is CASSGQWTGNTEAFF.

The V call is TRBV4-2, the J call TRBJ2-3; tentatively, D is TRBD2 (6 bases). With 0 bases removed from V and 1 base from J, the gap between germline ends came to 11 bases. CDR1 is LGHNA, CDR2 YNFKEQ, per germline. CDR3 length: 16 residues. The CDR3 region has the DNA TGTGCCAGCAGCCAAGATCGAGCTAGCGGCACAGATACGCAGTATTTT. Its protein is CASSQDRASGTDTQYF.

The chain employs TRBV25-1 and TRBJ2-7; D may be TRBD1 (7 bases). Germline V gene data show CDR1 as MGHDK and CDR2 as SYGVNS. Trimming removed 4 bases from V and 2 bases from J, with 12 bases in between. This CDR3 is built from 14 residues. The CDR3 here is CASSVTGEAYEQYF. CDR3 DNA: TGTGCCAGCAGTGTCACAGGGGAGGCCTACGAGCAGTACTTC.

This rearrangement joins TRBV7-2 to TRBJ2-7, with TRBD2 matching over 8 bases. The V gene's germline CDR1 is SGHTA and CDR2 FQGNSA. Germline trimming cut 5 bases from V and 0 bases from J; bases unmatched to any gene: 9. The CDR3 consists of 16 residues. The CDR3 DNA is TGTGCCAGCAGCCCCAGGACGGGAGGGCCCTCCTACGAGCAGTACTTC. Its translation is CASSPRTGGPSYEQYF.

The V call is TRBV19, the J call TRBJ1-5; D gene uncertain. There are 12 residues in the CDR3. CDR1 and CDR2 (germline): LNHDA, SQIVND (reference sequence). V shed 1 base and J shed 10 bases, with 8 bases lying between them. The CDR3 nucleotides read TGTGCCAGTAGTATAGGTGTACTTCCCCAGCATTTT. This codes for CASSIGVLPQHF.

This chain uses TRBV4-2 with TRBJ1-1, with a weak D call TRBD1 (5 bases). Germline-derived CDR1 and CDR2 are LGHNA and YNFKEQ. This CDR3 spans 16 amino acids. V was shortened by 4 bases and J by 3 bases, with 18 bases between the two germline ends. This chain's CDR3 is CASSRFQGHGDTEAFF. CDR3 sequence (DNA): TGTGCCAGCAGCCGCTTCCAGGGCCATGGGGACACTGAAGCTTTCTTT.

This rearrangement joins TRBV27 to TRBJ1-1, with a tentative D call TRBD1 (5 bases). This CDR3 is built from 14 residues. Per the germline V gene, CDR1 is MNHEY and CDR2 is SMNVEV (reference sequence). V dropped 4 bases and J dropped 6 bases, with 15 bases sitting between them. The DNA of the CDR3 is TGTGCCAGCAGTTCACTGGGCGGGGCCCCTGAAGCTTTCTTT. The encoded protein is CASSSLGGAPEAFF.

The chain has TRBV20-1 and TRBJ2-1; D perhaps matches TRBD1 (5 bases). The germline V and J ends were trimmed by 4 bases and 10 bases, with 11 bases remaining between them. Germline V gene sequence: CDR1 DFQATT, CDR2 SNEGSKA (reference sequence). This CDR3 is 11 amino acids long. The CDR3 reads CSANRFDEQFF. DNA of the CDR3: TGCAGTGCTAACAGGTTCGACGAGCAGTTCTTC.

V gene TRBV6-4 combines with J gene TRBJ1-1; D possibly corresponds to TRBD1 (5 bases). Germline CDR1 MRHNA, CDR2 SNTAGT. This CDR3 spans 12 amino acids. V dropped 7 bases and J dropped 1 base, with 7 bases sitting between them. DNA of the CDR3: TGTGCCAGCACCACAGGGAACACTGAAGCTTTCTTT. It encodes CASTTGNTEAFF.

The genes are TRBV29-1 and TRBJ2-2; 7 nucleotides align to TRBD2. V dropped 7 bases and J dropped 6; count of bases not matched to a gene: 8. The CDR3 covers 13 residues. The germline V gene has CDR1 SQVTM and CDR2 ANQGSEA. The DNA of the CDR3 is TGCAGCGGCGACCGGGGGGAGTCCGGGGAGCTGTTTTTT. As protein: CSGDRGESGELFF.

This sequence joins TRBV5-6 and TRBJ1-1, with a weak D call TRBD1 (5 bases). This CDR3 has 14 residues. V shed 10 bases and J shed 4 bases, with 20 bases lying between them. Germline values: CDR1 SGHDT, CDR2 YYEEEE. CDR3 in DNA: TGTGCCTCACAACTTTCGAGGGGAGGCACTGAAGCTTTCTTT. This sequence encodes CASQLSRGGTEAFF. Full variable domain (outside the CDR3, taken from reference TRBV5-6 and TRBJ1-1): DAGVTQSPTHLIKTRGQQVTLRCSPKSGHDTVSWYQQALGQGPQFIFQYYEEEERQRGNFPDRFSGHQFPNYSSELNVNALLLGDSALYLCASQLSRGGTEAFFGQGTRLTVV.

The rearrangement uses TRBV5-1 and TRBJ2-5; TRBD2 aligns across 12 bases. The CDR3 is 15 amino acids. Trimming cost V 7 bases and J 5 bases; bases outside gene matches: 9. Per the germline V gene, CDR1 is SGHRS and CDR2 is YFSETQ. CDR3 sequence: CASSTLAGGLETQYF. The CDR3 DNA is TGCGCCAGCTCGACTCTAGCGGGAGGGTTGGAGACCCAGTACTTC.

The chain joins TRBV5-1 to TRBJ1-1; no clear D gene. Germline V gives CDR1 SGHRS, CDR2 YFSETQ. CDR3 length equals 15 residues. The V gene lost 4 bases and the J gene lost 1 base, with 14 bases spanning the gap. The CDR3 region is CASSPSGSGNTEAFF. In DNA, the CDR3 is TGCGCCAGCAGCCCGTCGGGGAGCGGGAACACTGAAGCTTTCTTT. Filled out from reference TRBV5-1 and TRBJ1-1, the complete variable domain reads KAGVTQTPRYLIKTRGQQVTLSCSPISGHRSVSWYQQTPGQGLQFLFEYFSETQRNKGNFPGRFSGRQFSNSRSEMNVSTLELGDSALYLCASSPSGSGNTEAFFGQGTRLTVV.

CDR3 region: CASSLDRGIYQPQHF. The CDR3 DNA sequence: TGTGCCAGCAGCCTGGACAGGGGGATTTACCAGCCCCAGCATTTT. This chain uses TRBV7-9 with TRBJ1-5; 10 nucleotides agree with TRBD1. Unmatched junction bases numbered 8, after V lost 5 bases and J lost 7 bases. The CDR3 runs 15 residues. Germline CDR1 and CDR2: SEHNR and FQNEAQ (reference sequence).

This chain links TRBV30 with TRBJ1-5; the match to TRBD1 covers 8 bases. There are 13 residues in the CDR3. The V gene's germline CDR1 is GTSNPN and CDR2 SVGIG (reference sequence). J gave up 3 bases and V 5 bases, and 3 bases lay outside the gene matches. For the CDR3, the DNA is TGTGCCTGGTCGACAGGGGTCAATCAGCCCCAGCATTTT. Translation gives CAWSTGVNQPQHF. The complete variable domain, with remaining parts taken from reference TRBV30 and TRBJ1-5, reads SQTIHQWPATLVQPVGSPLSLECTVEGTSNPNLYWYRQAAGRGLQLLFYSVGIGQISSEVPQNLSASRPQDRQFILSSKKLLLSDSGFYLCAWSTGVNQPQHFGDGTRLSIL.

The chain joins TRBV6-6 to TRBJ1-1; D unresolved. This CDR3 has 13 amino acids. The germline V gene encodes CDR1 MNHNY and CDR2 SVGAGI (reference sequence). The ends were cut back, 2 bases at V and 3 bases at J, with 7 bases in the middle. CDR3 nucleotide sequence: TGTGCCAGCAGTTACACGCCGGACACTGAAGCTTTCTTT. The encoded protein is CASSYTPDTEAFF.

Only one count was recorded for this clone. The rearrangement uses TRBV4-1 and TRBJ2-3; perhaps TRBD2 as D (5 bases). Germline CDR1 and CDR2: MGHRA and YSYEKL. V lost 1 base, J lost 2 bases, and 13 bases lay in between. This CDR3 has 16 residues. The CDR3 coding sequence is TGCGCCAGCAGCCAAGCCCCGGGAACCTCCACAGATACGCAGTATTTT. The encoded protein is CASSQAPGTSTDTQYF.

V gene TRBV27 combines with J gene TRBJ2-1; D gene unclear. The germline CDR1 and CDR2 sequences are MNHEY and SMNVEV (reference sequence). The CDR3 runs to 13 residues. V dropped 4 bases and J dropped 6 bases, with 10 bases sitting between them. The DNA of the CDR3 is TGTGCCAGCAGTTACTCGCTAATCAATGAGCAGTTCTTC. Translating gives CASSYSLINEQFF.

This clone appeared once. The chain is built from TRBV19 and TRBJ1-4; D unclear. This CDR3 is 13 amino acids long. Germline V gene sequence: CDR1 LNHDA, CDR2 SQIVND (reference sequence). Trimming cost V 4 bases and J 5 bases, with 8 bases left between them. As DNA, the CDR3 is TGTGCCAGTAGTACCCCCCGGAATGAAAAACTGTTTTTT. Translation gives CASSTPRNEKLFF.

This clone was counted a single time. V is TRBV19 and J is TRBJ2-7; 9 bases align to TRBD1. Germline V lookup: CDR1 LNHDA, CDR2 SQIVND (reference sequence). This CDR3 has 14 residues. Germline trimming cut 10 bases from V and 0 bases from J; bases unmatched to any gene: 7. DNA of the CDR3: TGTGCCACTTCCGGGACAGGGTACTCCTACGAGCAGTACTTC. Translation gives CATSGTGYSYEQYF. The variable domain in full, completed from reference TRBV19 and TRBJ2-7, reads DGGITQSPKYLFRKEGQNVTLSCEQNLNHDAMYWYRQDPGQGLRLIYYSQIVNDFQKGDIAEGYSVSREKKESFPLTVTSAQKNPTAFYLCATSGTGYSYEQYFGPGTRLTVT.

V and J are TRBV6-1 and TRBJ1-5; D perhaps matches TRBD1 (5 bases). The germline V and J ends were trimmed by 7 bases and 3 bases, with 16 bases remaining between them. This CDR3 is built from 15 residues. Germline assignment: CDR1 MNHNS and CDR2 SASEGT. CDR3 sequence: CASTPPGGSNQPQHF. The CDR3 DNA sequence: TGTGCCAGCACTCCCCCTGGGGGGTCCAATCAGCCCCAGCATTTT.

This chain uses TRBV28 with TRBJ1-2; tentatively, D is TRBD1 (6 bases). V was clipped by 6 bases and J by 4 bases, with 15 bases between them. CDR1 and CDR2 (germline): MDHEN, SYDVKM. The CDR3 extends over 14 amino acids. This chain's CDR3 is CASSLGGAGYGYTF. In DNA form, the CDR3 reads TGTGCCAGCAGCCTAGGGGGGGCCGGCTATGGCTACACCTTC.

V and J are TRBV30 and TRBJ1-1; 8 nucleotides agree with TRBD1. The CDR3 consists of 15 residues. The germline V gene encodes CDR1 GTSNPN and CDR2 SVGIG (reference sequence). The trim removed 1 base at V and 6 bases at J, leaving 10 bases unmatched. The CDR3 bases are TGTGCCTGGAGTGCCCCGGACAGGGCATCATCTGAAGCTTTCTTT. It specifies CAWSAPDRASSEAFF. Full variable domain (outside the CDR3, taken from reference TRBV30 and TRBJ1-1): SQTIHQWPATLVQPVGSPLSLECTVEGTSNPNLYWYRQAAGRGLQLLFYSVGIGQISSEVPQNLSASRPQDRQFILSSKKLLLSDSGFYLCAWSAPDRASSEAFFGQGTRLTVV.

The gene calls are TRBV6-5 and TRBJ1-1; TRBD1 matches at 7 bases. The CDR3 totals 15 residues. V was clipped by 6 bases and J by 0 bases; unmatched bases: 7. Per germline, CDR1 MNHEY and CDR2 SVGAGI. CDR3 in DNA: TGTGCCAGCAGCTCACGGGACAGCTTGAACACTGAAGCTTTCTTT. Protein product: CASSSRDSLNTEAFF.

The rearrangement links TRBV5-1 to TRBJ1-1; D gene unclear. Germline lookup yields CDR1 SGHRS and CDR2 YFSETQ. This CDR3 contains 13 residues. V lost 1 base, J lost 1 base, and 5 bases lay in between. CDR3 in DNA: TGCGCCAGCAGCTTGACTACGAACACTGAAGCTTTCTTT. Amino acid sequence: CASSLTTNTEAFF.

J is TRBJ2-6 and V is TRBV18; 9 bases map to TRBD1. The CDR3 is 15 residues long. The germline CDR1 and CDR2 sequences are KGHSH and LQKENI. V shed 3 bases, J shed 8 bases, and the junction held 5 bases outside the gene matches. For the CDR3, the DNA is TGTGCCAGCTCACCGGGACAGGGTTTTCCCAACGTCCTGACTTTC. It yields the protein CASSPGQGFPNVLTF. The full variable domain, with the rest looked up from reference TRBV18 and TRBJ2-6, is NAGVMQNPRHLVRRRGQEARLRCSPMKGHSHVYWYRQLPEEGLKFMVYLQKENIIDESGMPKERFSAEFPKEGPSILRIQQVVRGDSAAYFCASSPGQGFPNVLTFGAGSRLTVL.

This chain uses TRBV4-3 with TRBJ2-5, with D unclear. The J call is doubtful: the DNA matches TRBJ2-7 better. Per the germline V gene, CDR1 is LGHNA and CDR2 is YSLEER. This CDR3 is 14 amino acids long. The CDR3 loop reads CASSQDGSSYEQYF. The DNA for the CDR3 is TGCGCCAGCAGCCAAGACGGTAGCTCCTACGAGCAGTACTTC.

V and J are TRBV2 and TRBJ1-4; no definite D call. This CDR3 comprises 13 residues. Per germline, CDR1 SNHLY and CDR2 FYNNEI. V lost 8 bases, J lost 5 bases, and 12 bases lay in between. CDR3 in amino acids: CASVRAGNEKLFF. The CDR3, as DNA: TGTGCCAGCGTCCGTGCGGGGAATGAAAAACTGTTTTTT.

This sequence joins TRBV27 and TRBJ1-2; a weak D match, TRBD1 (6 bases). Looked up from germline, CDR1 is MNHEY and CDR2 is SMNVEV (reference sequence). The CDR3 contains 13 residues. Deletions cut 3 bases from V and 2 bases from J, with 7 bases between. The DNA for the CDR3 is TGTGCCAGCAGTTTCGGACAGAACTATGGCTACACCTTC. Translated, it gives CASSFGQNYGYTF.

The rearrangement uses TRBV19 and TRBJ1-3; D is undetermined. There are 11 residues in the CDR3. Germline values: CDR1 LNHDA, CDR2 SQIVND (reference sequence). The chain's CDR3 is CMAGTGNTIYF. The CDR3 coding sequence is TGTATGGCGGGAACTGGAAACACCATATATTTT.